This T cell receptor (beta chain) was recorded in a study of blood T cell repertoires in COVID-19. The wider study: The origin of the acute and convalescent COVID-19 samples was the United States, Italy and Spain. In each case, the material was cDNA or gDNA derived from T cells, B-cell-depleted T cells, or PBMCs.

In the study's own analysis: For nucleated cells, counts were estimated from reference gene primer amplification. The repertoire was sequenced with immunoSEQ multiplex PCR; TCRdb's copy has only in-frame clones and lacks some. The DNA was the basis for D and trimming; V, J and clone size are from that table. The sample has 29,000 or so clones; approximately 88% are singletons. The CDR3 loop spans 15 amino acids. CDR1 is SQVTM and CDR2 is ANQGSEA in the germline V gene. After removal of 4 bases from V and 2 bases from J, the junction contained 7 bases not matched to a gene. The chain links TRBV29-1 to TRBJ2-3; 9 bases fit TRBD1. The sequenced sample consisted of peripheral blood. The source is a human donor in a cohort sampled during active COVID-19. The CDR3 coding sequence is TGCAGCGTTGCCTTGGGACAGGGTCTCACAGATACGCAGTATTTT. Translation gives CSVALGQGLTDTQYF.